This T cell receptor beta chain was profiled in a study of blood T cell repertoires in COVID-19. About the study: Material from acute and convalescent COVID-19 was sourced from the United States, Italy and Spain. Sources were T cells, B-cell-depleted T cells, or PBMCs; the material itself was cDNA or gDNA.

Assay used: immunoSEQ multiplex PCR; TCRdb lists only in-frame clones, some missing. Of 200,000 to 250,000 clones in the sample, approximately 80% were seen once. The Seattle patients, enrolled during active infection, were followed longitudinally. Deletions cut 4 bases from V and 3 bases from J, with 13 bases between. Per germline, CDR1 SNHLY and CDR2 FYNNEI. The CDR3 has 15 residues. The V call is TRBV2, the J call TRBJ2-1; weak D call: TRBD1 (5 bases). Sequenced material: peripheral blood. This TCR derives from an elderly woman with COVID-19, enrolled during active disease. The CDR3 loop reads CASSALGQGYNEQFF. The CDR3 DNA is TGTGCCAGCAGTGCCCTGGGGCAGGGCTACAATGAGCAGTTCTTC.